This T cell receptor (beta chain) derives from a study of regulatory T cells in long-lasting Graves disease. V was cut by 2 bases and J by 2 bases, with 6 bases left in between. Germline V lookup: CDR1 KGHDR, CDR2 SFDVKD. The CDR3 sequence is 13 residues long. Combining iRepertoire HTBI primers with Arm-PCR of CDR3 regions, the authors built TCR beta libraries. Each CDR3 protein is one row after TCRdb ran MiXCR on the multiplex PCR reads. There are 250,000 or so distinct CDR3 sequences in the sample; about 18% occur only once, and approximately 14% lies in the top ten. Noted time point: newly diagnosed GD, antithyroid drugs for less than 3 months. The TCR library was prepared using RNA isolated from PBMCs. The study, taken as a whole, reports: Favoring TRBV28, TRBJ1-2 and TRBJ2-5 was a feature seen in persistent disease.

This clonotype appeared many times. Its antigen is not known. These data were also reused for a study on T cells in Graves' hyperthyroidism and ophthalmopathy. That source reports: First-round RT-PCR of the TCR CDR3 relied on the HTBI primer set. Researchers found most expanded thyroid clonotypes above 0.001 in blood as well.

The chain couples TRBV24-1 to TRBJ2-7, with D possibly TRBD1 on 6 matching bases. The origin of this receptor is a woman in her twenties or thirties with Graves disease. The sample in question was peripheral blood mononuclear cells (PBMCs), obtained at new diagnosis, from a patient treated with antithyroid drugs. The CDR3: CATSDWGPYEQYF. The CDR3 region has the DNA TGTGCCACCAGTGATTGGGGGCCCTACGAGCAGTACTTC.